This TCR beta chain derives from a study of blood T cells in healthy people across ages. Researchers report isolating at least 6 million PBMCs per sample. Using a J-beta primer mix together with a sample-barcoded 5' primer, a second PCR was run for about 6 to 11 cycles. Via MiXCR, TCRdb re-called the 5' RACE reads, giving one row per CDR3 protein. The table shows more than 800,000 distinct CDR3 sequences, with under 30% occurring only once. Sequencing was carried out using blood. The sequence derives from a woman aged 80 or over in good health.

CDR3 residues: CASSLVRQYQETQYF. DNA of the CDR3: TGTGCCAGCAGCTTAGTACGGCAGTACCAAGAGACCCAGTACTTC. The chain uses TRBV7-9 and TRBJ2-5, with unresolved D. Trimming removed 1 base at V and 0 bases at J, with 9 bases between. Per germline, CDR1 SEHNR and CDR2 FQNEAQ (reference sequence). The CDR3 runs 15 residues.